This is a list of T cell receptor beta chains from one sample in a study of T cell responses to AZD1222 COVID-19 vaccine. Produced via immunoSEQ multiplex PCR; TCRdb's table is partial and in-frame only. Among 150,000 to 180,000 clones, 88% were seen once, and the ten largest hold around 3.1%. The starting material was peripheral blood, obtained on day 0 of AZD1222 vaccination. The receptors derive from an adult in good health. CDR3s include the opening cysteine and the closing phenylalanine or tryptophan. D genes are given only for firm matches.

J: TRBJ1-2
D: -
V: TRBV5-4
CDR3: CASSSGPAGGYTF

J: TRBJ1-5
D: TRBD1
V: TRBV19
CDR3: CASSTDRGRQPQHF

J: TRBJ1-1
D: -
V: TRBV6-1
CDR3: CASSDGIVGAEAFF

J: TRBJ1-6
D: -
V: TRBV6-5
CDR3: CASSLTGTQNSPLHF

J: TRBJ1-6
D: -
V: TRBV7-9
CDR3: CASSPGVQGSSPLHF

J: TRBJ2-1
D: TRBD2
V: TRBV14
CDR3: CASSQPMPGTTYNEQFF

J: TRBJ1-5
D: -
V: TRBV7-8
CDR3: CASSLGTVGNQPQHF

J: TRBJ2-4
D: TRBD2
V: TRBV5-4
CDR3: CASSPTTSGAKNIQYF

J: TRBJ1-1
D: -
V: TRBV5-5
CDR3: CASSLRWGNTEAFF

J: TRBJ1-2
D: -
V: TRBV6-2/TRBV6-3
CDR3: CASSYSLQGRSNYGYTF

J: TRBJ2-3
D: -
V: TRBV7-6
CDR3: CASSLAQGHLSDTQYF

J: TRBJ2-1
D: TRBD1
V: TRBV5-1
CDR3: CASSLGQGAWNEQFF

J: TRBJ2-7
D: TRBD2
V: TRBV4-3
CDR3: CASSQDSGGGREQYF

J: TRBJ2-7
D: TRBD1
V: TRBV5-4
CDR3: CASTLQGAYEQYF

J: TRBJ1-4
D: TRBD1
V: TRBV5-1
CDR3: CASSVSGTADEKLFF